The 21 T cell receptor beta chains below were found in one sample sequenced in a study of blood T cell repertoires in COVID-19. Method: immunoSEQ multiplex PCR; TCRdb's copy keeps in-frame clones and lacks some. The sample lists some 240,000 clones, approximately 88% occurring once. Sequenced: peripheral blood. The receptors originated from a man aged 55 to 70 who had recovered from COVID-19.

The chain couples TRBV10-3 to TRBJ1-5; 8 bases are a match to TRBD1. Per germline, CDR1 ENHRY and CDR2 SYGVKD. The CDR3 has 17 residues. The V segment lost 1 base and the J segment 11 bases; nucleotides outside the gene matches: 16. The CDR3 sequence is CAISELTNRGGPEAQHF. The CDR3 DNA reads TGTGCCATCAGTGAGTTGACGAACAGGGGGGGCCCAGAGGCCCAGCATTTT.

The chain couples TRBV7-3 to TRBJ2-2; TRBD1 might be the D (6 bases). Trimming shortened V by 5 bases and J by 4 bases, and 17 bases separated the two germline ends. Looked up from germline, CDR1 is SGHTA and CDR2 is FQGTGA. The CDR3 runs 16 residues. The CDR3 reads CASSALTGMGTGELFF. The DNA for the CDR3 is TGTGCCAGCAGCGCCCTCACAGGGATGGGCACCGGGGAGCTGTTTTTT.

Remarks on this clone: The junction departs from germline at one end; a sequencing error may be responsible. The chain combines TRBV28 with TRBJ2-5, with D hard to call. Per the germline V gene, CDR1 is MDHEN and CDR2 is SYDVKM. The CDR3 runs 13 residues. The CDR3 reads CASNLVSQETQYF. Written as DNA, the CDR3 is TGTGCCAGCAATTTAGTATCGCAAGAGACCCAGTACTTC.

A single count supports this clone. This chain uses TRBV19 with TRBJ2-7; 10 bases fit TRBD2. CDR3 length: 17 amino acids. Per germline, CDR1 LNHDA and CDR2 SQIVND (reference sequence). The junction had 11 bases not matched to a gene; V was cut back by 4 bases and J by 2 bases. This CDR3 is CASSTKASGSITYEQYF. CDR3 bases: TGTGCCAGTAGTACGAAAGCTAGCGGGAGTATCACCTACGAGCAGTACTTC. The full variable domain, rest sourced from reference TRBV19 and TRBJ2-7, is DGGITQSPKYLFRKEGQNVTLSCEQNLNHDAMYWYRQDPGQGLRLIYYSQIVNDFQKGDIAEGYSVSREKKESFPLTVTSAQKNPTAFYLCASSTKASGSITYEQYFGPGTRLTVT.

The rearrangement joins TRBV7-7 to TRBJ1-3, with 8 nucleotides matching TRBD1. The CDR3 covers 20 residues. Germline V CDR1 and CDR2: SSHAT, FNYEAQ (reference sequence). V was pared by 5 bases and J by 4 bases, with 22 bases of the junction left unmatched. The chain's CDR3 is CASSPGLGQGRGLPGNTIYF. The CDR3 DNA is TGTGCCAGCAGCCCCGGCCTTGGACAGGGAAGGGGATTACCGGGAAACACCATATATTTT. The full variable domain, completed using reference TRBV7-7 and TRBJ1-3, is GAGVSQSPRYKVTKRGQDVTLRCDPISSHATLYWYQQALGQGPEFLTYFNYEAQPDKSGLPSDRFSAERPEGSISTLTIQRTEQRDSAMYRCASSPGLGQGRGLPGNTIYFGEGSWLTVV.

Only a few counts were recorded for this clone. The chain has TRBV20-1 and TRBJ2-1; the match to TRBD2 covers 8 bases. The CDR3 is 15 residues long. Germline V CDR1 and CDR2: DFQATT, SNEGSKA (reference sequence). Trimming at V came to 3 bases and at J to 6 bases, leaving 10 bases not matched to a gene. This CDR3 is CSASGGKRESNEQFF. The CDR3 bases are TGCAGTGCTAGTGGGGGTAAGCGGGAGAGCAATGAGCAGTTCTTC.

The chain couples TRBV27 to TRBJ2-1; 14 positions agree with TRBD2. The J segment lost 6 bases and the V segment lost 2 bases, leaving 6 bases of the junction unmatched. The CDR3 contains 17 residues. CDR1 and CDR2 (germline): MNHEY, SMNVEV (reference sequence). CDR3 sequence: CASSLIWGTSGGNEQFF. CDR3 bases: TGTGCCAGCAGTTTAATTTGGGGGACTAGCGGGGGCAATGAGCAGTTCTTC.

The chain recombines TRBV6-6 with TRBJ1-1; the match to TRBD1 covers 9 bases. The trim removed 6 bases at V and 7 bases at J, leaving 12 bases unmatched. CDR1 is MNHNY and CDR2 is SVGAGI in the germline V gene (reference sequence). This CDR3 region has 15 residues. The CDR3 sequence is CASSDATGGVFEAFF. In nucleotides, the CDR3 is TGTGCCAGCAGCGACGCGACAGGGGGGGTGTTTGAAGCTTTCTTT.

The chain joins TRBV6-5 to TRBJ1-4, with 9 bases aligning to TRBD1. V was clipped by 6 bases and J by 7 bases; unmatched bases: 3. Germline loops: CDR1 MNHEY, CDR2 SVGAGI. The CDR3 runs 13 residues. CDR3 coding DNA: TGTGCCAGCAGGGGACAGGGCGGTGAAAAACTGTTTTTT. Protein sequence: CASRGQGGEKLFF.

The chain couples TRBV7-3 to TRBJ2-3, with 8 bases aligning to TRBD1. The CDR3 runs to 13 residues. V lost 4 bases to trimming and J lost 5 bases; unmatched junction nucleotides: 2. Germline V gene data show CDR1 as SGHTA and CDR2 as FQGTGA. The CDR3 loop is CASSSDRVDTQYF. For the CDR3, the DNA is TGTGCCAGCAGCTCGGACAGGGTAGATACGCAGTATTTT.

The gene calls are TRBV11-3 and TRBJ2-7, with TRBD2 matching 8 bases. There are 15 residues in the CDR3. Germline values: CDR1 SGHNT, CDR2 YENEEA. V dropped 1 base and J dropped 1; count of bases not matched to a gene: 3. The CDR3 sequence: CASSLGAGDSYEQYF. For the CDR3, the DNA is TGTGCCAGCAGCTTAGGAGCGGGGGATTCCTACGAGCAGTACTTC.

V is TRBV9 and J is TRBJ2-3, with TRBD2 matching over 13 bases. V trimming: 4 bases; J trimming: 0 bases; junction bases outside the gene matches: 8. This CDR3 region has 18 residues. Germline loops: CDR1 SGDLS, CDR2 YYNGEE. The CDR3 loop is CASSPQLAGGTSTDTQYF. CDR3 sequence (DNA): TGTGCCAGCAGCCCCCAACTAGCGGGGGGGACTAGCACAGATACGCAGTATTTT. The variable domain in full, completed from reference TRBV9 and TRBJ2-3, reads DSGVTQTPKHLITATGQRVTLRCSPRSGDLSVYWYQQSLDQGLQFLIQYYNGEERAKGNILERFSAQQFPDLHSELNLSSLELGDSALYFCASSPQLAGGTSTDTQYFGPGTRLTVL.

The CDR3 DNA is TGTGCCAGCTCACCCTCAGGGGCCCCTGAGCAGTTCTTC. Translation: CASSPSGAPEQFF. V gene TRBV18 combines with J gene TRBJ2-1; D is perhaps TRBD1 (6 bases). The V gene lost 3 bases and the J gene lost 9 bases, with 12 bases spanning the gap. This CDR3 is 13 amino acids long. The germline CDR1 and CDR2 sequences are KGHSH and LQKENI.

The chain combines TRBV5-6 with TRBJ1-5; 10 bases line up with TRBD1. Germline V gene lookup returns CDR1 SGHDT and CDR2 YYEEEE. Germline trimming cut 5 bases from V and 11 bases from J; bases unmatched to any gene: 13. CDR3 length: 15 amino acids. CDR3 bases: TGTGCCAGCAGTTCGGCGGGACAGGGGAGGGGGTCCCAGCATTTT. This codes for CASSSAGQGRGSQHF.

The chain joins TRBV6-6 to TRBJ2-1; TRBD2 matches at 14 bases. V shed 6 bases and J 9 bases; nucleotides not matched to a gene: 10. The CDR3 has 16 amino acids. Per germline, CDR1 MNHNY and CDR2 SVGAGI (reference sequence). The CDR3 region is CASSPVGTSGSSEQFF. CDR3 coding DNA: TGTGCCAGCAGCCCTGTGGGGACTAGCGGGAGTTCTGAGCAGTTCTTC.

This clone has a single count. The chain recombines TRBV19 with TRBJ1-5; 8 nucleotides agree with TRBD1. The CDR3 is 17 amino acids. CDR1 is LNHDA, CDR2 SQIVND, per germline (reference sequence). Germline trimming cut 4 bases from V and 1 base from J; bases unmatched to any gene: 9. The CDR3 reads CASSSQGAPPSNQPQHF. The CDR3 DNA reads TGTGCCAGTAGTAGTCAGGGGGCACCCCCCAGCAATCAGCCCCAGCATTTT.

This sequence joins TRBV4-3 and TRBJ2-1, with 8 bases fitting TRBD2. The V gene's germline CDR1 is LGHNA and CDR2 YSLEER. V gave up 1 base and J gave up 6 bases; unmatched junction bases: 8. The CDR3 is 16 residues long. CDR3 region: CASSQVPAGVGNEQFF. The CDR3 DNA is TGCGCCAGCAGCCAAGTCCCAGCGGGAGTAGGCAATGAGCAGTTCTTC.

In regard to this clone: Sequence at one end of the junction differs from germline and may be a read error. The rearrangement uses TRBV20-1 and TRBJ1-2; 8 nucleotides match TRBD1. CDR1 is DFQATT and CDR2 is SNEGSKA in the germline V gene (reference sequence). The CDR3 totals 11 residues. The CDR3 region is CQTGANYGYTF. CDR3 bases: TGTCAGACAGGGGCTAACTATGGCTACACCTTC.

V is TRBV27 and J is TRBJ2-7, with 7 bases that match TRBD1. V shed 5 bases, J shed 6 bases, and the junction held 13 bases outside the gene matches. Per the germline V gene, CDR1 is MNHEY and CDR2 is SMNVEV (reference sequence). The CDR3 length is 15 residues. The DNA for the CDR3 is TGTGCCAGCAGTCCCAAACCGACAGGGCGTACCGAGCAGTACTTC. It codes for CASSPKPTGRTEQYF.

This clone came up once. The chain uses TRBV3-1 (or the pseudogene TRBV3-2) and TRBJ2-7; 7 nucleotides align to TRBD1. There are 16 residues in the CDR3. Per germline, CDR1 LGHDT and CDR2 YNNKEL (reference sequence). The trim removed 4 bases at V and 1 base at J, leaving 10 bases unmatched. CDR3 DNA sequence: TGTGCCAGCAGCCCCCGTGAGCGACAGGGTTCCTACGAGCAGTACTTC. Translation: CASSPRERQGSYEQYF.

This chain joins TRBV10-3 and TRBJ2-2; D gene ambiguous. V gave up 8 bases and J gave up 4 bases, with 11 bases separating them. CDR1 ENHRY and CDR2 SYGVKD come from the germline V gene. The CDR3 sequence is 13 residues long. The CDR3 loop reads CAIRLSSTGELFF. CDR3 nucleotide sequence: TGTGCCATCCGACTCTCTAGCACCGGGGAGCTGTTTTTT.